This T cell receptor beta chain appears in the sequencing data of a study of ipilimumab plus nivolumab after autologous stem cell transplantation. Looking at the study overall: Median doses per patient: four to six ipilimumab, 7 to 9 nivolumab. The DLBCL cohort had primary refractory and relapsed disease, with 18-month progression-free survival of around 84% and 29%.

The table came from immunoSEQ multiplex PCR; TCRdb's copy has only in-frame clones and leaves some out. The sample contains approximately 20,000 clones, 77% of which appear only once. Ipilimumab, 1 mg/kg, started 14 to 28 days after autologous transplant. The CDR3 covers 12 residues. V dropped 5 bases and J dropped 6 bases, with 7 bases sitting between them. From germline, CDR1 is LNHNV and CDR2 YYDKDF (reference sequence). The chain recombines TRBV15 with TRBJ2-2; D possibly matches TRBD1 or TRBD2 (5 bases each). Material: PBMCs, obtained in a trial of ipilimumab plus nivolumab as post-transplant consolidation. The TCR was taken from a male donor with diffuse large B-cell lymphoma. DNA for the CDR3: TGTGCCACCAGCTCGGGGCCCGGGGAGCTGTTTTTT. This translates into CATSSGPGELFF.